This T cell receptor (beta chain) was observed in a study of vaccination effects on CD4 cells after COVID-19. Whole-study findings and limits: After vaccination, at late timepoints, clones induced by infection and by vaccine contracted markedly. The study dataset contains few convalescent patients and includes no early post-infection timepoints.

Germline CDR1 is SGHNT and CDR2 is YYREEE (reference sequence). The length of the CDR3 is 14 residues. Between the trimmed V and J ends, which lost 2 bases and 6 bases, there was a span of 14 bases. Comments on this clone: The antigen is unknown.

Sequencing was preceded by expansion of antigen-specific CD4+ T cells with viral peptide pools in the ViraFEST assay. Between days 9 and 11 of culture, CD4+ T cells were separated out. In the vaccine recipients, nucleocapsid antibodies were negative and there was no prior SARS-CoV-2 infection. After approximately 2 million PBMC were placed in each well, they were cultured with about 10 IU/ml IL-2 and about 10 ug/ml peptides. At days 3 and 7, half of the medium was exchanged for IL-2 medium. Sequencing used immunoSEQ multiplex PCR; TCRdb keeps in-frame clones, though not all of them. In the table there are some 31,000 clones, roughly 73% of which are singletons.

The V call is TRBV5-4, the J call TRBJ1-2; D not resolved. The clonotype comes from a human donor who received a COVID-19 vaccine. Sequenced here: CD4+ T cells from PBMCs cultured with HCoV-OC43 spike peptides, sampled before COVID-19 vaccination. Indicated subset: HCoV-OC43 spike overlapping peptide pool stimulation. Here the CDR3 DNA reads TGTGCCAGCAGCTTTGCCCTGCAGCAGCATGGCTACACCTTC. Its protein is CASSFALQQHGYTF.